These 16 T cell receptor beta chains originate from one sample sequenced in a study of T cells in Graves' hyperthyroidism and ophthalmopathy. Amplification targeted TCR beta CDR3 regions from RNA transcripts. During a first-round RT-PCR of the TCR CDR3, the HTBI primer set was used. TCRdb used MiXCR to reprocess the multiplex PCR reads, holding one entry per CDR3 protein. This sample has hundreds of thousands of distinct CDR3 sequences, with about 45% found just once. The sample consisted of peripheral blood or thyroid tissue (not recorded which). The receptors here all came from an adult man with Graves' disease, either hyperthyroidism or ophthalmopathy (not recorded which).

The chain carries TRBV29-1 and TRBJ2-5, with TRBD2 matching over 9 bases. CDR1 SQVTM and CDR2 ANQGSEA come from the germline V gene. This CDR3 has 14 residues. V was clipped by 6 bases and J by 5 bases; unmatched bases: 10. In nucleotides, the CDR3 is TGCAGCGTAGTACCGCGGGGGGGCCACGAGACCCAGTACTTC. Translation: CSVVPRGGHETQYF.

This clonotype was found a few times. This chain uses TRBV6-6 with TRBJ1-5; no firm D call. Germline CDR1 is MNHNY and CDR2 is SVGAGI (reference sequence). The CDR3 spans 13 residues. Between the trimmed V and J ends, which lost 5 bases and 5 bases, there was a span of 10 bases. The chain's CDR3 is CASSQNTDQPQHF. As DNA, the CDR3 is TGTGCCAGCAGTCAGAACACGGATCAGCCCCAGCATTTT.

This clonotype showed up just a few times. The chain is built from TRBV7-6 and TRBJ1-2; 8 bases match TRBD1. The ends lost 4 bases at V and 0 bases at J; junction bases unmatched: 4. The CDR3 runs to 15 residues. Looked up from germline, CDR1 is SGHVS and CDR2 is FNYEAQ. The DNA for the CDR3 is TGTGCCAGCAGCTCCGGACAGGGTACTAACTATGGCTACACCTTC. This translates into CASSSGQGTNYGYTF.

This chain's CDR3 is CASSLWAGGFGQPQHF. Here the CDR3 DNA reads TGTGCCAGCAGTTTATGGGCAGGGGGGTTCGGTCAGCCCCAGCATTTT. The V and J genes are TRBV9 and TRBJ1-5; 7 nucleotides match TRBD1. The ends lost 5 bases at V and 6 bases at J; junction bases unmatched: 14. Looked up from germline, CDR1 is SGDLS and CDR2 is YYNGEE. The CDR3 runs to 16 residues.

This clonotype was recorded many times. The chain has TRBV2 and TRBJ1-2; D is ambiguous. Germline V gene data show CDR1 as SNHLY and CDR2 as FYNNEI. Between the trimmed V and J ends, which lost 6 bases and 5 bases, there was a span of 7 bases. The CDR3 spans 11 residues. The CDR3: CASSAIYGYTF. CDR3 nucleotide sequence: TGTGCCAGCAGCGCGATATATGGCTACACCTTC.

This clonotype was detected a few times. The rearrangement uses TRBV25-1 and TRBJ2-5; D not resolved. The ends were cut back, 5 bases at V and 5 bases at J, with 12 bases in the middle. Per germline, CDR1 MGHDK and CDR2 SYGVNS. This CDR3 spans 13 amino acids. The CDR3, as DNA: TGTGCCAGCAGTTTGACCCGATTGGAGACCCAGTACTTC. It codes for CASSLTRLETQYF.

This clonotype was detected only a few times. V gene TRBV12-3 or TRBV12-4 combines with J gene TRBJ1-2; 10 nucleotides match TRBD1. Germline trimming cut 1 base from V and 7 bases from J; bases unmatched to any gene: 6. This CDR3 region has 15 residues. Written as DNA, the CDR3 is TGTGCCAGCAGTTTAGTCGGGACAGGGGACGGTGGCTACACCTTC. Protein product: CASSLVGTGDGGYTF.

The rearrangement joins TRBV20-1 to TRBJ2-7; 8 nucleotides line up with TRBD1. The trim removed 4 bases at V and 3 bases at J, leaving 8 bases unmatched. This CDR3 is built from 14 residues. The V gene's germline CDR1 is DFQATT and CDR2 SNEGSKA (reference sequence). The DNA of the CDR3 is TGCAGTGCTATCCTGACAGGGGCATACTACGAGCAGTACTTC. This sequence encodes CSAILTGAYYEQYF.

CDR3 bases: TGTGCCATCAAAATTGAGTCGGGCAACGGGAAGGAAAAACTGTTTTTT. This sequence encodes CAIKIESGNGKEKLFF. This sequence joins TRBV10-3 and TRBJ1-4; D gene unclear. Germline CDR1 is ENHRY and CDR2 is SYGVKD. The CDR3 has 16 amino acids. V lost 7 bases to trimming and J lost 8 bases, with 23 bases between them.

As to this clonotype: Given the absence of the conserved phenylalanine or tryptophan at the CDR3 end, a read error is likely. The chain links TRBV4-1 to TRBJ1-1; possibly TRBD1 for D (5 bases). V lost 0 bases and J lost 0, with 8 bases in between. This CDR3 spans 15 amino acids. Looked up from germline, CDR1 is MGHRA and CDR2 is YSYEKL. The DNA of the CDR3 is TGCGCCAGCAGCCAAGATTGGACACTGAACACTGAAGCTTTCCTT. This codes for CASSQDWTLNTEAFL.

In regard to this clonotype: This may arise from a read error, as a much more abundant clone is one base away. This chain connects TRBV7-8 to TRBJ2-5; the match to TRBD1 covers 7 bases. In germline, CDR1 is SGHVS, CDR2 FQNEAQ. V dropped 7 bases and J dropped 0; count of bases not matched to a gene: 5. CDR3 length: 14 amino acids. As DNA, the CDR3 is TGTGCCAGCACCCCAGGACAGGACCAAGAGACCCAGTACTTC. Translation: CASTPGQDQETQYF.

This clonotype showed up many times. This chain connects TRBV7-9 to TRBJ2-7, with 9 bases matching TRBD1. Looked up from germline, CDR1 is SEHNR and CDR2 is FQNEAQ (reference sequence). The CDR3 sequence is 11 residues long. Trimming removed 6 bases from V and 13 bases from J; junction bases left unmatched: 7. For the CDR3, the DNA is TGTGCCAGCAGTTCCCGGGACAGGGTTTACTTC. It yields the protein CASSSRDRVYF.

About this clonotype itself: One base away lies a much larger clone, so this may be a sequencing read error. This chain connects TRBV29-1 to TRBJ1-2; tentatively, D is TRBD1 (5 bases). This CDR3 contains 13 residues. The germline V gene has CDR1 SQVTM and CDR2 ANQGSEA. The CDR3 DNA follows: TGCAGCGTTGAAACAGGTGGTTACTATGGCCACACCTTC. It encodes CSVETGGYYGHTF.

This clonotype was recorded at least ten times. The rearrangement links TRBV29-1 to TRBJ2-7, with D possibly TRBD2 on 7 matching bases. CDR3 length: 12 residues. Deletions cut 7 bases from V and 6 bases from J, with 16 bases between. Germline V gene data show CDR1 as SQVTM and CDR2 as ANQGSEA. As DNA, the CDR3 is TGCAGCGCCTGGGCGGGGGCGGGCGAGCAGTACTTC. Translation gives CSAWAGAGEQYF.

In this sample, this clonotype turned up a few times. This chain uses TRBV7-9 with TRBJ1-3; weak D call: TRBD1 (6 bases). This CDR3 is 17 amino acids long. Deletions cut 5 bases from V and 1 base from J, with 18 bases between. Germline CDR1 reads SEHNR; CDR2 reads FQNEAQ (reference sequence). For the CDR3, the DNA is TGTGCCAGCAGCCAAGATGTTACAGGGAGGTCTGGAAACACCATATATTTT. Its protein is CASSQDVTGRSGNTIYF.

About this clonotype itself: No conserved phenylalanine or tryptophan is present at the end of the CDR3, so a read error is the likely explanation. It is unclear where the CDR3 begins or ends on the DNA, so no DNA is shown, and the CDR3 is as TCRdb lists it. The gene calls are TRBV6-1 and TRBJ1-2; the table's D call TRBD1 went unverified against the DNA. From its first to its last residue, the CDR3 has 13 amino acids. Germline loops: CDR1 MNHNS, CDR2 SASEGT. CDR3 in amino acids: CASSEGWDRTLLI.